These T cell receptor beta chains were read from a single sample in a study of cytomegalovirus exposure and HLA in healthy donors. The method was immunoSEQ multiplex PCR; TCRdb's version includes in-frame clones alone and lacks a portion of them. The table has more than 95,000 clones, about 79% seen once. Sequences were obtained from PBMCs. All receptors derive from a man aged 55-75 years in good health and CMV-seropositive. Both conserved end residues are part of each CDR3. The D gene is left open where the match is weak. Size values are once, few and many counts, or a class for expanded clones, and some rows have none.

CASSLGTGWSETQYF	TGTGCCAGCAGTCTTGGGACAGGGTGGTCAGAGACCCAGTACTTC	NA	TRBD1	TRBV2	TRBJ2-5
CASSPRGLVGYRDEQFF	TGTGCCAGCAGTCCGCGTGGACTAGTGGGGTATCGGGATGAGCAGTTCTTC	few	TRBD2	TRBV5-4	TRBJ2-1
CASSLGTFGGNEQFF	TGTGCCAGCAGCCTAGGGACTTTCGGAGGCAATGAGCAGTTCTTC	NA	NA	TRBV7-2	TRBJ2-1
CASSSSTGSGNTIYF	TGTGCCAGCAGCTCAAGCACAGGGTCTGGAAACACCATATATTTT	NA	NA	TRBV7-6	TRBJ1-3
CASSRLGGLGNTIYF	TGTGCCAGCAGCCGTTTGGGGGGACTTGGAAACACCATATATTTT	NA	NA	TRBV6-5	TRBJ1-3
CASCGGNEQFF	TGCGCCAGCTGCGGGGGGAATGAGCAGTTCTTC	few	TRBD2	TRBV10-2	TRBJ2-1
CASSFSTGGNSPLHF	TGTGCCAGCAGCTTCTCGACAGGGGGTAATTCACCCCTCCACTTT	many	TRBD1	TRBV9	TRBJ1-6
CASRAGTAEKLFF	TGTGCCAGCAGAGCCGGGACAGCTGAAAAACTGTTTTTT	NA	TRBD1	TRBV6-5	TRBJ1-4
CASSRTGGNHTF	TGTGCCAGCAGCCGCACAGGGGGGAATCACACCTTC	NA	TRBD1	TRBV7-2	TRBJ1-2
CASSFSIAGVQETQYF	TGTGCCAGCAGCTTTAGTATAGCGGGGGTCCAAGAGACCCAGTACTTC	NA	TRBD2	TRBV5-6	TRBJ2-5
CASSARTGDGNTIYF	TGTGCCAGCAGCGCCCGAACAGGGGACGGAAACACCATATATTTT	NA	TRBD1	TRBV9	TRBJ1-3
CASSPGHLNTGELFF	TGTGCCAGCAGCCCAGGACATTTGAACACCGGGGAGCTGTTTTTT	NA	NA	TRBV9	TRBJ2-2
CASSYSPGVNEKLFF	TGTGCCAGCAGTTACTCGCCAGGGGTTAATGAAAAACTGTTTTTT	NA	NA	TRBV6-5	TRBJ1-4
CASSLEAGLTGELFF	TGTGCCAGCAGCTTGGAAGCGGGGCTAACCGGGGAGCTGTTTTTT	few	TRBD2	TRBV5-4	TRBJ2-2
CASSVGTTVTDTQYF	TGTGCCAGCAGCGTCGGGACAACAGTCACAGATACGCAGTATTTT	NA	NA	TRBV25-1	TRBJ2-3
CATQRQSSYNEQFF	TGTGCCACCCAGAGACAGAGCTCCTACAATGAGCAGTTCTTC	NA	NA	TRBV19	TRBJ2-1
CASSMHGQVQEAFF	TGTGCCAGTAGTATGCACGGACAGGTCCAAGAAGCTTTCTTT	NA	TRBD1	TRBV19	TRBJ1-1
CASRTQHSGELFF	TGTGCCAGCAGGACACAACACTCCGGGGAGCTGTTTTTT	NA	NA	TRBV6-1	TRBJ2-2
CASSTRQGNTEAFF	TGTGCCAGCAGCACCCGACAGGGGAACACTGAAGCTTTCTTT	few	TRBD1	TRBV7-9	TRBJ1-1
CASSPRQGLNEKLFF	TGTGCCAGCAGCCCACGACAGGGCCTTAATGAAAAACTGTTTTTT	NA	TRBD1	TRBV2	TRBJ1-4
CASREGWRGGPDTQYF	TGTGCCAGCAGAGAAGGATGGCGGGGGGGGCCGGATACGCAGTATTTT	NA	TRBD2	TRBV6-1	TRBJ2-3
CASNSGTRPYNEQFF	TGTGCCAGTAACTCCGGGACTAGACCCTACAATGAGCAGTTCTTC	few	TRBD2	TRBV19	TRBJ2-1
CASSESWTGRGWQYF	TGCGCCAGCAGTGAGTCATGGACAGGACGAGGTTGGCAGTACTTC	once	TRBD1	TRBV10-2	TRBJ2-7
CASSFGQPYEAFF	TGTGCCAGTAGTTTCGGACAGCCGTATGAAGCTTTCTTT	NA	NA	TRBV19	TRBJ1-1
CASSVLAGGYNEQFF	TGTGCCAGCAGTGTACTAGCGGGGGGATACAATGAGCAGTTCTTC	NA	TRBD2	TRBV6-4	TRBJ2-1
CASSLSAGQPQHF	TGTGCCAGCAGTTTATCGGCGGGACAGCCCCAGCATTTT	once	NA	TRBV27	TRBJ1-5
CASSVGGGPLNEQFF	TGTGCCAGCAGCGTAGGCGGGGGGCCCCTCAATGAGCAGTTCTTC	NA	TRBD2	TRBV9	TRBJ2-1
CASSRGLSEAFF	TGTGCCAGCAGCCGGGGACTGAGTGAAGCTTTCTTT	NA	NA	TRBV6-5	TRBJ1-1
CASSQDRLQLFF	TGTGCCAGCAGCCAAGACAGGTTACAACTGTTTTTT	NA	NA	TRBV11-2	TRBJ1-4
CASSLVGQGTGAYGYTF	TGTGCCAGCAGTTTGGTGGGACAGGGGACAGGCGCCTATGGCTACACCTTC	NA	TRBD1	TRBV28	TRBJ1-2
CASSLAGHGEQYF	TGTGCCAGCAGCTTGGCTGGGCATGGGGAGCAGTACTTC	NA	NA	TRBV5-4	TRBJ2-7
CASSGARGNIQETQYF	TGCGCCAGCAGCGGGGCGCGGGGGAACATACAAGAGACCCAGTACTTC	NA	TRBD2	TRBV5-1	TRBJ2-5
CAISGGGSGTEAFF	TGTGCCATCAGTGGCGGGGGCTCGGGCACTGAAGCTTTCTTT	few	NA	TRBV10-3	TRBJ1-1
CSVVGGTEAFF	TGCAGCGTTGTGGGGGGGACTGAAGCTTTCTTT	NA	NA	TRBV29-1	TRBJ1-1
CASSAFDRPFYGYTF	TGTGCCAGTAGCGCCTTTGACAGGCCTTTCTATGGCTACACCTTC	NA	NA	TRBV19	TRBJ1-2
CASSAGLADQETQYF	TGTGCCAGCAGCGCGGGACTAGCGGACCAAGAGACCCAGTACTTC	NA	TRBD2	TRBV5-4	TRBJ2-5
CASGQWALQPQHF	TGTGCCAGCGGACAGTGGGCCCTTCAGCCCCAGCATTTT	few	NA	TRBV6-5	TRBJ1-5
CASSLSYNEQFF	TGCGCCAGCTCTCTCTCCTACAATGAGCAGTTCTTC	once	NA	TRBV5-1	TRBJ2-1
CASSLAKAGYNSPLHF	TGCGCCAGCAGCTTGGCCAAGGCAGGCTATAATTCACCCCTCCACTTT	NA	NA	TRBV5-1	TRBJ1-6
CASSPRAGSDTEAFF	TGCGCCAGCAGCCCCCGGGCGGGATCGGACACTGAAGCTTTCTTT	NA	NA	TRBV5-1	TRBJ1-1
CASSDLVGALEVSYNEQFF	TGTGCCAGCAGTGATCTCGTTGGGGCCCTAGAAGTGTCCTACAATGAGCAGTTCTTC	NA	NA	TRBV2	TRBJ2-1
CASSFRTSSYNSPLHF	TGTGCCAGCAGTTTTAGGACTAGCTCCTATAATTCACCCCTCCACTTT	NA	NA	TRBV27	TRBJ1-6
CASSFDPGGRTDTQYF	TGCGCCAGCAGCTTTGACCCGGGGGGGCGAACAGATACGCAGTATTTT	NA	TRBD2	TRBV5-1	TRBJ2-3
CASSSTSGATGELFF	TGTGCCAGCAGTTCGACTAGCGGGGCCACCGGGGAGCTGTTTTTT	NA	TRBD2	TRBV2	TRBJ2-2
CASSLPSASGGSYEQYF	TGCGCCAGCAGCTTGCCCTCTGCTAGCGGGGGGTCCTACGAGCAGTACTTC	NA	TRBD2	TRBV5-1	TRBJ2-7
CASSLVKASGGNEQFF	TGCGCCAGCAGCTTGGTAAAGGCTAGCGGGGGCAATGAGCAGTTCTTC	NA	TRBD2	TRBV5-1	TRBJ2-1
CASSLGGKDQPQHF	TGCGCCAGCAGCTTGGGAGGAAAGGATCAGCCCCAGCATTTT	few	NA	TRBV5-1	TRBJ1-5
CASSGGQGDQPQHF	TGCGCCAGCAGTGGGGGACAGGGAGATCAGCCCCAGCATTTT	NA	TRBD1	TRBV5-1	TRBJ1-5
CASSSNPNYGYTF	TGTGCCAGCAGCTCTAACCCTAACTATGGCTACACCTTC	NA	NA	TRBV7-3	TRBJ1-2
CASTAGSSYNEQFF	TGTGCCAGTACCGCAGGTAGCTCCTACAATGAGCAGTTCTTC	NA	NA	TRBV19	TRBJ2-1
CASSQTAGSADYGYTF	TGTGCCAGCAGCCAAACTGCAGGATCAGCAGACTATGGCTACACCTTC	NA	NA	TRBV27	TRBJ1-2
CASSSRSGGLQETQYF	TGTGCCAGCAGCTCCCGTAGCGGGGGCCTACAAGAGACCCAGTACTTC	NA	TRBD2	TRBV11-3	TRBJ2-5
CASSPRRGSGANVLTF	TGTGCCAGCAGCCCCCGAAGGGGCTCTGGGGCCAACGTCCTGACTTTC	many	NA	TRBV4-2	TRBJ2-6
CASGQGTETQYF	TGCGCCAGCGGACAGGGGACGGAGACCCAGTACTTC	NA	TRBD1	TRBV10-1	TRBJ2-5
CASSSGTWEAQYF	TGTGCCAGCAGCTCCGGTACCTGGGAGGCGCAGTATTTT	NA	NA	TRBV5-4	TRBJ2-3
CASSLGGGGGTDTQYF	TGTGCCAGCAGCCTAGGGGGGGGAGGTGGCACAGATACGCAGTATTTT	NA	NA	TRBV11-3	TRBJ2-3
CASSGGQGSPYEQYF	TGTGCCAGTAGTGGGGGACAGGGATCACCCTACGAGCAGTACTTC	few	TRBD1	TRBV19	TRBJ2-7
CASSLRDRLDTEAFF	TGTGCCAGCAGCTTACGGGACAGGTTGGACACTGAAGCTTTCTTT	NA	TRBD1	TRBV9	TRBJ1-1
CASTPGQGAVGELFF	TGCGCCAGCACCCCGGGACAGGGGGCTGTCGGGGAGCTGTTTTTT	NA	TRBD1	TRBV10-1	TRBJ2-2